This TCR beta chain came from a study of Ad26.COV2.S vaccination and SARS-CoV-2 variants. Treatment reported: roughly 18 received Ad26.COV2.S at low or high dose, single or two shots; several received placebo; per-sample allocation not given. Sampling was performed 63 days after the first vaccine or placebo injection. In the vaccine, an Ad26 vector expressed the SARS-CoV-2 spike of the Wuhan strain. This clone appeared a single time. Assay used: immunoSEQ multiplex PCR; TCRdb lists only in-frame clones, some missing. The sample records 410,000 or so clones, around 92% being singletons. The CDR3 sequence is 15 residues long. V was cut by 3 bases and J by 4 bases, with 14 bases left in between. Germline V gives CDR1 SGHRS, CDR2 YFSETQ.

The chain recombines TRBV5-1 with TRBJ2-1; perhaps TRBD1 as D (6 bases). This material consisted of peripheral blood, taken in a trial of Ad26.COV2.S vaccine versus placebo. This TCR was sampled from a person aged 18-60 years who received the Ad26.COV2.S COVID-19 vaccine or a placebo. The CDR3 loop reads CASSSSGTLYNEQFF. The CDR3 DNA reads TGCGCCAGCAGCTCATCCGGGACACTATACAATGAGCAGTTCTTC.